Sequencing of this TCR beta chain was carried out in a study of CD39 and CD103 CD8 tumor-infiltrating T cells. Sorted memory CD8 cells were CD8+CD4-CD45RA-, regardless of CCR7. Libraries were prepared by immunoSEQ multiplex PCR; TCRdb keeps only in-frame clonotypes and omits some of them. The sample has approximately 7,900 clones, 50% to 80% seen once; the top ten hold 58%. V dropped 0 bases and J dropped 6 bases, with 12 bases sitting between them. Germline values: CDR1 MDHEN, CDR2 SYDVKM. CDR3 length: 15 amino acids. Sequenced input: CD8+ T cells sorted from blood. Sample subset: total memory CD8 T cells (CD45RA-CCR7+/-) from blood or uninvolved lymph node. This TCR was sampled from a human donor with head and neck squamous cell carcinoma. The chain has TRBV28 and TRBJ1-5, with D possibly matching TRBD1 (5 bases). CDR3 in DNA: TGTGCCAGCAGTTTATGGGGGGTGGGCAGTCAGCCCCAGCATTTT. Translated: CASSLWGVGSQPQHF.